The clone carrying this TCR beta chain occurred a few times. The antigen is unknown. CDR1 and CDR2 (germline): SGDLS, YYNGEE. V was shortened by 0 bases and J by 3 bases, with 7 bases between the two germline ends. This CDR3 contains 14 residues. TCRdb called the 5' RACE reads again in MiXCR, with one record for every CDR3 protein. The sample consists of around 250,000 distinct CDR3 sequences, over 8.5% of them appearing once. This sample stems from a study of T-cell memory formation after mild COVID-19. Study summary: Across donors, TCR clusters were largely donor specific.

Whole-study results and caveats: Researchers report contracting CD4+ clones mostly in CM and EM, with CD8+ clones in EMRA. The study detected some responding clones in pre-infection memory, suggesting cross-reactive memory joined.

Sequences were obtained from PBMCs or a T cell subset sorted from them (not recorded which). This clonotype was sampled from a man between 18 and 29 years old who had mild COVID-19 (a few samples of this study predate the infection). Cell type and time point are not known. The gene calls are TRBV9 and TRBJ2-1; D is perhaps TRBD1 (6 bases). The CDR3 reads CASSVVGGYNEQFF. As DNA, the CDR3 is TGTGCCAGCAGCGTAGTAGGGGGCTACAATGAGCAGTTCTTC.